Sequencing of this T cell receptor (beta chain) was carried out in a study of T cells expressing NK-cell markers (dated by TCRdb to about 2020). General notes on the study: In sorted CD3+CD56+NKG2C+, CD3+CD56+NKG2C- and CD3+CD56-NKG2C+ T-cell subsets from several donors, TCR beta-chain repertoires were profiled. Randomly selected healthy volunteers, three men and five women, were used as the eight sequenced donors. Sequencing of the libraries produced 2 x 150 bp reads on Illumina HiSeq 2000/2500, MiSeq or NextSeq. Among the eight sequenced donors, seven were HCMV-seropositive and one was HCMV-seronegative.

In the case of this clonotype: What this receptor recognizes is not known.

Summary of the overall study and its limitations: Whether the expanded NKG2C-expressing T cell clones were specific for HCMV antigens remained unclear. For several donors, the dominant CD3+CD56+NKG2C+ clonotypes were among the top 10 CD8+ clonotypes and accounted for roughly 1.0-7.5% of CD8+ T cells. Those dominant clonotypes were again the most abundant among CD3+CD56-NKG2C+ cells in several donors, at about 25-60.1%.

A commercial ELISA kit detecting HCMV-specific IgG in serum was used to determine HCMV serostatus. Peripheral blood mononuclear cells were isolated from blood by Ficoll density gradient centrifugation. The sequencing machine was an Illumina HiSeq 2000. TCR beta cDNA libraries were made by 5'RACE template switching that added a universal primer site and unique molecular identifiers. cDNA synthesis was primed from the TCR beta constant segment and was followed by two successive PCR amplification steps. On the authors' methods: Reads were demultiplexed and grouped by UMI with MIGEC, and clonotypes were assembled and quantified with MiTCR. To exclude erroneous sequences, only TCR cDNA sequences supported by at least two reads were retained. The tcR package was used for downstream repertoire analysis, with clonotypes matched between fractions based on CDR3 nucleotide sequence plus V segment. VDJmatch was used to annotate antigen specificity against VDJdb, with one amino acid substitution allowed in CDR3. With the reads reprocessed by TCRdb, a single entry stands for each CDR3 protein sequence and no DNA is reported. The V and J calls and clone size come from TCRdb's table, not from the authors' own analysis. This sample's clone table shows 600 to 700 distinct CDR3 sequences. The top ten clonotypes cover approximately 94% of the sample.

The sequence came from a woman aged 18 to 35 in good health. Donor details come from another sample of the same person, matched by shared clones. Sequencing input: blood T cells: a sorted CD56 or NKG2C T cell subset, CD4+ or CD8+ T cells, or bulk PBMC T cells (not recorded which).

CDR3 loop: CSASTTSGRMNEQFF. The rearranged segments are TRBV20-1 and TRBJ2-1; the D call of TRBD2 rests on TCRdb alone, since no DNA is present to check it. The CDR3 spans 15 residues, from the cysteine through the phenylalanine. Only the protein is available. CDR1 and CDR2, per the germline V gene (reference sequence), are DFQATT and SNEGSKA.